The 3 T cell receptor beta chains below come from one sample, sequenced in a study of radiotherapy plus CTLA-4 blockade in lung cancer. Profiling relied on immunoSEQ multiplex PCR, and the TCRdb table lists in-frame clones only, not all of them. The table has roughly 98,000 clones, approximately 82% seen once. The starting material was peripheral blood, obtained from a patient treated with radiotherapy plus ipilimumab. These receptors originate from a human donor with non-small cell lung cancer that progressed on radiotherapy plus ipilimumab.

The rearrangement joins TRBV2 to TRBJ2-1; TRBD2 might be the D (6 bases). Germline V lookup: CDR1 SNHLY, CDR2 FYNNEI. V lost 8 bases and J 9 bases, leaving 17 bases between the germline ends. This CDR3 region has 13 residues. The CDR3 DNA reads TGTGCCAGCGGGTCGGACGGGACTTTTGAGCAGTTCTTC. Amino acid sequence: CASGSDGTFEQFF.

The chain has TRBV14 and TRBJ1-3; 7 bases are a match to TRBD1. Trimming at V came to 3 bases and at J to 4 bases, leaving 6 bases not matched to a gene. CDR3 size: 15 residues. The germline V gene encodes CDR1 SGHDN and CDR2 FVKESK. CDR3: CASSQNRGRGNTIYF. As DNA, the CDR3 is TGTGCCAGCAGCCAGAACAGGGGCCGAGGAAACACCATATATTTT.

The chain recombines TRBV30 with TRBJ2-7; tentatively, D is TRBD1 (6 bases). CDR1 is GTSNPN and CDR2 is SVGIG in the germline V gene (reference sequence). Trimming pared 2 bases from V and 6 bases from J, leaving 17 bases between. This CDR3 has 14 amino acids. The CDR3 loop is CAWSMTGWSLEQYF. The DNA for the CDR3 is TGTGCCTGGAGTATGACAGGCTGGTCTCTCGAGCAGTACTTC.